These 32 T cell receptor beta chains were all obtained from the same sample, sequenced in a study of naive and memory T cell subsets. General study findings and limits: Possibly reflecting memory cells re-expressing CD45RA, a few larger clonotypes occurred in naive repertoires, especially CD8.

No antigen is known for these receptors. An equimolar mix of two oligonucleotides served as the beta constant-region primer for TRBC1 and TRBC2. Nested alpha and beta constant-region primers with the SP2 primer drove four PCR rounds on ligated cDNA. TCRdb called the UMI-ligation and nested PCR reads again in MiXCR, with one record for every CDR3 protein. The sample includes roughly 83,000 distinct CDR3 sequences, over 9% of them seen just once. Source material: naive CD4+ T cells from blood. These receptors originate from a human donor in good health.

The chain employs TRBV18 and TRBJ1-3, with D unresolved. With 3 bases removed from V and 0 bases from J, the gap between germline ends came to 6 bases. The V gene's germline CDR1 is KGHSH and CDR2 LQKENI. The CDR3 contains 14 residues. Written as DNA, the CDR3 is TGTGCCAGCTCACCGGCCCCCTCTGGAAACACCATATATTTT. Translated, it gives CASSPAPSGNTIYF.

This clonotype appeared many times. The gene calls are TRBV4-2 and TRBJ2-1, with D perhaps matching TRBD2 (5 bases). Germline CDR1 reads LGHNA; CDR2 reads YNFKEQ. The CDR3 has 12 amino acids. Trimming cost V 1 base and J 10 bases, with 8 bases left between them. In DNA form, the CDR3 reads TGTGCCAGCAGCCAAGCAAAGCGGGAGCAGTTCTTC. Translating gives CASSQAKREQFF.

CDR3 in DNA: TGTGCCAGCCGACTCGGGGGCACGAACACTGAAGCTTTCTTT. This gives the protein CASRLGGTNTEAFF. The gene calls are TRBV12-3 or TRBV12-4 and TRBJ1-1; TRBD1 might be the D (6 bases). The V gene lost 8 bases and the J gene lost 1 base, with 14 bases spanning the gap. The CDR3 consists of 14 residues.

The rearrangement links TRBV6-1 to TRBJ1-2; TRBD1 matches 7 bases. This CDR3 region has 15 residues. V was pared by 4 bases and J by 0 bases, with 5 bases of the junction left unmatched. Germline assignment: CDR1 MNHNS and CDR2 SASEGT. CDR3 sequence reads: CASSARQGTNYGYTF. In nucleotides, the CDR3 is TGTGCCAGCAGTGCCAGACAGGGAACTAACTATGGCTACACCTTC.

CDR3 in amino acids: CASSSLPPGLALTGELFF. The DNA of the CDR3 is TGTGCCAGCAGCTCCTTACCCCCGGGACTAGCTCTCACCGGGGAGCTGTTTTTT. J is TRBJ2-2 and V is TRBV7-6, with 9 bases lining up with TRBD2. Germline V gene lookup returns CDR1 SGHVS and CDR2 FNYEAQ. With 4 bases clipped from V and 4 bases from J, the junction kept 13 bases outside the gene matches. CDR3 length equals 18 residues.

In its sample, this clonotype was seen many times. The rearrangement uses TRBV29-1 and TRBJ2-2; possible D gene TRBD2, 5 bases. This CDR3 region has 14 residues. Germline values: CDR1 SQVTM, CDR2 ANQGSEA. Trimming left V 6 bases short and J 12 bases short, with 23 bases between. The CDR3, as DNA: TGCAGCGTCAAGCCCCAGTCGGGGATGAACAAGCTGTTTTTT. Its protein product is CSVKPQSGMNKLFF.

This clonotype was seen many times. V is TRBV20-1 and J is TRBJ2-1, with D hard to call. The CDR3 spans 15 residues. V lost 3 bases and J 0 bases, leaving 12 bases between the germline ends. Per germline, CDR1 DFQATT and CDR2 SNEGSKA (reference sequence). In nucleotides, the CDR3 is TGCAGTGCTAGCGTCGGAGAGAGCTCCTACAATGAGCAGTTCTTC. Its protein is CSASVGESSYNEQFF.

This clonotype was counted only a few times. This chain connects TRBV5-4 to TRBJ1-1, with TRBD1 matching 7 bases. The CDR3 spans 16 residues. Trimming took 0 bases from V and 1 from J; bases not matched to a gene: 6. The germline gives CDR1 SGHNT, CDR2 YYREEE (reference sequence). CDR3 protein: CASSLENRDRNTEAFF. The CDR3 DNA reads TGTGCCAGCAGCTTGGAAAACCGGGACAGGAACACTGAAGCTTTCTTT.

In its sample, this clonotype was seen many times. The chain couples TRBV12-3 or TRBV12-4 to TRBJ2-6; TRBD2 matches 12 bases. J lost 0 bases, V lost 3 bases, and 3 bases had no gene match. This CDR3 contains 18 residues. CDR3 sequence: CASSLASGRGSGANVLTF. The CDR3 bases are TGTGCCAGCAGTTTGGCTAGCGGGAGGGGCTCTGGGGCCAACGTCCTGACTTTC.

This clonotype has a handful of counts. The rearrangement links TRBV20-1 to TRBJ1-2; TRBD1 might be the D (6 bases). The germline gives CDR1 DFQATT, CDR2 SNEGSKA (reference sequence). Trimming removed 7 bases from V and 7 bases from J, with 28 bases in between. This CDR3 is 16 amino acids long. The CDR3 sequence is CSGGVGGQSRRGGYTF. As DNA, the CDR3 is TGCAGTGGAGGAGTCGGGGGGCAGTCCAGAAGGGGTGGCTACACCTTC.

This clonotype showed up many times. The rearrangement joins TRBV7-2 to TRBJ2-1, with TRBD2 matching 7 bases. CDR3 length: 15 amino acids. J was trimmed by 7 bases and V by 8 bases; bases with no gene match: 14. Germline V lookup: CDR1 SGHTA, CDR2 FQGNSA. The chain's CDR3 is CASSAGVGGRNEQFF. The CDR3 nucleotides read TGTGCCAGCTCGGCGGGAGTGGGAGGAAGGAATGAGCAGTTCTTC. The full variable domain, in which reference TRBV7-2 and TRBJ2-1 provide the parts outside the CDR3, is GAGVSQSPSNKVTEKGKDVELRCDPISGHTALYWYRQSLGQGLEFLIYFQGNSAPDKSGLPSDRFSAERTGGSVSTLTIQRTQQEDSAVYLCASSAGVGGRNEQFFGPGTRLTVL.

This clonotype was observed a few times. This chain connects TRBV20-1 to TRBJ2-3; 8 bases map to TRBD2. J lost 5 bases, V lost 3 bases, and 13 bases had no gene match. Germline CDR1 DFQATT, CDR2 SNEGSKA (reference sequence). This CDR3 has 16 amino acids. The CDR3 coding sequence is TGCAGTGCTAGCGTCGTAAGCGGGAGCTTTAGAGATACGCAGTATTTT. Translated, it gives CSASVVSGSFRDTQYF.

This clonotype has ten or more counts. This chain uses TRBV7-9 with TRBJ2-5; possible D gene TRBD1, 5 bases. The CDR3 loop spans 14 amino acids. CDR1 SEHNR and CDR2 FQNEAQ come from the germline V gene (reference sequence). Trimming shortened V by 5 bases and J by 5 bases, and 15 bases separated the two germline ends. CDR3 sequence: CASSPRGRTETQYF. In DNA form, the CDR3 reads TGTGCCAGCAGCCCTAGGGGCCGGACGGAGACCCAGTACTTC.

This clonotype was counted many times. The rearrangement uses TRBV6-2 or TRBV6-3 and TRBJ1-1; maybe TRBD1 (6 bases). The CDR3 length is 15 residues. V dropped 9 bases and J dropped 4 bases, with 21 bases sitting between them. CDR1 and CDR2 (germline): MNHEY, SVGEGT. The CDR3 DNA reads TGTGCCAGTGGACCCCATGCCGGGGGCGGCACTGAAGCTTTCTTT. It yields the protein CASGPHAGGGTEAFF.

The genes are TRBV19 and TRBJ2-7; D perhaps matches TRBD1 (6 bases). This CDR3 comprises 12 residues. Trimming removed 8 bases from V and 2 bases from J, with 10 bases in between. Germline CDR1 is LNHDA and CDR2 is SQIVND (reference sequence). CDR3 loop: CASSDRTYEQYF. CDR3 bases: TGTGCCAGTTCGGACAGAACCTACGAGCAGTACTTC.

This sequence joins TRBV6-2 or TRBV6-3 and TRBJ2-6; D is ambiguous. The germline CDR1 and CDR2 sequences are MNHEY and SVGEGT. This CDR3 has 16 amino acids. Deletions cut 5 bases from V and 0 bases from J, with 11 bases between. The CDR3 bases are TGTGCCAGCAGTAGGTTTGCGGTCTCTGGGGCCAACGTCCTGACTTTC. It is translated as CASSRFAVSGANVLTF.

The sample holds many counts of this clonotype. The chain combines TRBV27 with TRBJ1-3; 7 bases align to TRBD1. This CDR3 has 14 amino acids. V gave up 6 bases and J gave up 0 bases; unmatched junction bases: 2. CDR1 and CDR2 (germline): MNHEY, SMNVEV (reference sequence). The CDR3 coding sequence is TGTGCCAGCAGCCCAGGGGGCTCTGGAAACACCATATATTTT. It is translated as CASSPGGSGNTIYF.

This clonotype occurred a few times. The chain has TRBV5-4 and TRBJ2-3, with 7 bases lining up with TRBD2. Trimming took 4 bases from V and 4 from J; bases not matched to a gene: 9. CDR1 and CDR2 from the germline V gene are SGHNT and YYREEE (reference sequence). This CDR3 has 15 residues. The CDR3 spells CASSPSGGRPDTQYF. The CDR3 DNA follows: TGTGCCAGCAGCCCTAGCGGAGGGAGGCCAGATACGCAGTATTTT. The whole variable domain, filled in from reference TRBV5-4 and TRBJ2-3, reads ETGVTQSPTHLIKTRGQQVTLRCSSQSGHNTVSWYQQALGQGPQFIFQYYREEENGRGNFPPRFSGLQFPNYSSELNVNALELDDSALYLCASSPSGGRPDTQYFGPGTRLTVL.

The chain employs TRBV9 and TRBJ2-1; possibly TRBD1 or TRBD2 for D (5 bases each). Germline V CDR1 and CDR2: SGDLS, YYNGEE. Trimming removed 0 bases at V and 7 bases at J, with 8 bases between. This CDR3 contains 13 residues. The DNA for the CDR3 is TGTGCCAGCAGCGTAGGCAGGGAGAATGAGCAGTTCTTC. Its protein is CASSVGRENEQFF.

This clonotype was picked up a small number of times. The chain joins TRBV5-1 to TRBJ1-1; 9 nucleotides agree with TRBD1. The ends lost 4 bases at V and 6 bases at J; junction bases unmatched: 7. Germline values: CDR1 SGHRS, CDR2 YFSETQ. The CDR3 is 14 amino acids. The CDR3 DNA reads as TGCGCCAGCAGCAACGGACAGGGGAGAGCTGAAGCTTTCTTT. Its translation: CASSNGQGRAEAFF.

This chain uses TRBV5-5 with TRBJ2-5; weak D call: TRBD2 (6 bases). The germline V gene has CDR1 SGHKS and CDR2 YYEKEE (reference sequence). The CDR3 consists of 15 residues. V lost 0 bases and J lost 5, with 14 bases in between. This CDR3 is CASSLAGRIGETQYF. In DNA, the CDR3 is TGTGCCAGCAGCTTGGCCGGGAGAATCGGGGAGACCCAGTACTTC. The full variable domain, its missing parts supplied by reference TRBV5-5 and TRBJ2-5, is DAGVTQSPTHLIKTRGQQVTLRCSPISGHKSVSWYQQVLGQGPQFIFQYYEKEERGRGNFPDRFSARQFPNYSSELNVNALLLGDSALYLCASSLAGRIGETQYFGPGTRLLVL.

This clonotype was recorded many times. The J gene is TRBJ2-2, the V gene TRBV29-1, with D tentatively TRBD1 (6 bases). Germline CDR1 reads SQVTM; CDR2 reads ANQGSEA. The V end lost 6 bases, the J end lost 6 bases, and 20 bases lay between the germline ends. The CDR3 consists of 15 residues. The CDR3 region has the DNA TGCAGCGTATATTGGGGTTTGGGGGCCGCCGGGGAGCTGTTTTTT. This sequence encodes CSVYWGLGAAGELFF.

This clonotype was counted many times. This chain links TRBV7-2 with TRBJ2-4, with 8 bases aligning to TRBD2. CDR1 is SGHTA and CDR2 is FQGNSA in the germline V gene. This CDR3 has 14 amino acids. With 3 bases clipped from V and 7 bases from J, the junction kept 5 bases outside the gene matches. The CDR3 reads CASSLDSSGNIQYF. Written as DNA, the CDR3 is TGTGCCAGCAGCTTGGACTCTAGCGGGAACATTCAGTACTTC.

Ten or more counts support this clonotype. The chain links TRBV7-8 to TRBJ2-3; D is unresolved. V lost 4 bases and J lost 5, with 16 bases in between. Germline CDR1 is SGHVS and CDR2 is FQNEAQ. The CDR3 is 15 residues long. This chain's CDR3 is CASSSKGTHVDTQYF. The CDR3 bases are TGTGCCAGCAGCTCCAAAGGAACCCACGTAGATACGCAGTATTTT. Combining the CDR3 with reference TRBV7-8 and TRBJ2-3 gives the whole variable domain GAGVSQSPRYKVAKRGQDVALRCDPISGHVSLFWYQQALGQGPEFLTYFQNEAQLDKSGLPSDRFFAERPEGSVSTLKIQRTQQEDSAVYLCASSSKGTHVDTQYFGPGTRLTVL.

This clonotype was found many times. CDR3 protein: CATSRDLSTDTQYF. In DNA, the CDR3 is TGTGCCACCAGCAGAGACCTTAGCACAGATACGCAGTATTTT. This chain connects TRBV15 to TRBJ2-3; D ambiguous. This CDR3 spans 14 amino acids. CDR1 and CDR2 (germline): LNHNV, YYDKDF (reference sequence). V lost 0 bases to trimming and J lost 0 bases, with 4 bases between them.

This clonotype was observed a few times. The chain carries TRBV12-3 or TRBV12-4 and TRBJ1-1, with unresolved D. The V end was cut by 7 bases, the J end by 5 bases, with 8 bases between. The CDR3 sequence is 11 residues long. CDR3 nucleotide sequence: TGTGCCAGCACTCTACAGACTGAAGCTTTCTTT. Translating gives CASTLQTEAFF.

Only one count was recorded for this clonotype. At one of its ends the junction is not consistent with the germline gene, which may arise from a read error. CDR3 bases: TGCAGTGCTTCCCTAGCCCTCTCTACAGATACGAAGTATTTT. It translates to CSASLALSTDTKYF. The gene calls are TRBV20-1 and TRBJ2-3; D is possibly TRBD2 (5 bases). This CDR3 has 14 amino acids. Germline-derived CDR1 and CDR2 are DFQATT and SNEGSKA (reference sequence).

The chain combines TRBV5-1 with TRBJ1-1; D not certain. Between the trimmed V and J ends, which lost 3 bases and 1 base, there was a span of 13 bases. Per the germline V gene, CDR1 is SGHRS and CDR2 is YFSETQ. The CDR3 has 15 residues. CDR3 sequence (DNA): TGCGCCAGCAGCTCGGATGTTGGGTGGAACACTGAAGCTTTCTTT. It translates to CASSSDVGWNTEAFF. Full variable domain (outside the CDR3, taken from reference TRBV5-1 and TRBJ1-1): KAGVTQTPRYLIKTRGQQVTLSCSPISGHRSVSWYQQTPGQGLQFLFEYFSETQRNKGNFPGRFSGRQFSNSRSEMNVSTLELGDSALYLCASSSDVGWNTEAFFGQGTRLTVV.

This clonotype has just a few counts. This rearrangement joins TRBV7-2 to TRBJ2-2; D not certain. The CDR3 is made up of 15 amino acids. Germline CDR1 and CDR2: SGHTA and FQGNSA. V shed 2 bases and J shed 5 bases, with 12 bases lying between them. CDR3 coding DNA: TGTGCCAGCAGCTTACCCCCCGCTGGGACCGGGGAGCTGTTTTTT. Translated, it gives CASSLPPAGTGELFF. The full variable domain, with the rest looked up from reference TRBV7-2 and TRBJ2-2, is GAGVSQSPSNKVTEKGKDVELRCDPISGHTALYWYRQSLGQGLEFLIYFQGNSAPDKSGLPSDRFSAERTGGSVSTLTIQRTQQEDSAVYLCASSLPPAGTGELFFGEGSRLTVL.

The genes are TRBV20-1 and TRBJ2-2; D possibly corresponds to TRBD2 (6 bases). V was trimmed by 5 bases and J by 7 bases, leaving 17 bases between them. This CDR3 region has 14 residues. Germline V gene data show CDR1 as DFQATT and CDR2 as SNEGSKA (reference sequence). The CDR3 here is CSALASGGYGELFF. The CDR3 DNA follows: TGCAGTGCTCTCGCATCCGGGGGATACGGGGAGCTGTTTTTT.

This clonotype has more than one count but fewer than ten. The rearrangement links TRBV6-5 to TRBJ1-1, with 7 positions matching TRBD1. Per the germline V gene, CDR1 is MNHEY and CDR2 is SVGAGI. The CDR3 loop spans 16 amino acids. V shed 6 bases, J shed 0 bases, and the junction held 10 bases outside the gene matches. CDR3 coding DNA: TGTGCCAGCAGCTGGGGACAGTCCTGGGTGAACACTGAAGCTTTCTTT. Translated, it gives CASSWGQSWVNTEAFF.

This clonotype appeared many times. This chain links TRBV20-1 with TRBJ2-7; 7 nucleotides line up with TRBD1. CDR1 is DFQATT, CDR2 SNEGSKA, per germline (reference sequence). The CDR3 has 13 amino acids. Trimming cost V 8 bases and J 2 bases; bases outside gene matches: 9. CDR3 DNA: TGCAGTACACAACCGACAGGGACCTACGAGCAGTACTTC. It encodes CSTQPTGTYEQYF.